This TCR beta chain was found in a study of blood T cells in healthy people across ages. Study results and limitations: Without sorted subsets, naive and antigen-experienced compartments could not be conclusively compared. More naive CD4+ cells and higher diversity were found in long-lived than in aged donors.

Using a J-beta primer mix together with a sample-barcoded 5' primer, a second PCR was run for roughly 7 to 11 cycles. Paired-end reads containing CDR3 totaled no fewer than 3 million for each sample. One entry per CDR3 protein results from TCRdb running MiXCR on the 5' RACE reads. The sample yields approximately 810,000 distinct CDR3 sequences, about 30% seen once. This clonotype was counted many times. The antigen is undetermined. Trimming removed 0 bases from V and 4 bases from J; junction bases left unmatched: 11. CDR1 is DFQATT, CDR2 SNEGSKA, per germline (reference sequence). The CDR3 runs to 17 residues.

The TCR was taken from an elderly woman in good health. Sequencing was carried out using blood. The chain recombines TRBV20-1 with TRBJ2-1; TRBD2 aligns across 8 bases. CDR3 nucleotides: TGCAGTGCTAGAGATTCGGCGGCGGGGGGCCCGTACAATGAGCAGTTCTTC. Its translation is CSARDSAAGGPYNEQFF.